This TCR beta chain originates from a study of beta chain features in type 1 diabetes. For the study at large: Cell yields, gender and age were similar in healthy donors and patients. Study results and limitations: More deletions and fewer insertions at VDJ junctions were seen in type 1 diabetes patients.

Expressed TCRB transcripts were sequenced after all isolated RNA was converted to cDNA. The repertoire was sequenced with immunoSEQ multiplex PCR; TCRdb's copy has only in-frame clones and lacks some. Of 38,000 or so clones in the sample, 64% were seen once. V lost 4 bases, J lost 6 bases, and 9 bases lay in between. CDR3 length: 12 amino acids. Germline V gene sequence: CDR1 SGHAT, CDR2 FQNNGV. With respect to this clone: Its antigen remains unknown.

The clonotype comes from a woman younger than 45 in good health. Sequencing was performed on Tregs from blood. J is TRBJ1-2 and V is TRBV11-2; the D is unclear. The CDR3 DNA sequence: TGTGCCAGCAGCTCGGGAGGGAATGGCTACACCTTC. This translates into CASSSGGNGYTF. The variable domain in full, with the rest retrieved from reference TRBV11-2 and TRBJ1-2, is EAGVAQSPRYKIIEKRQSVAFWCNPISGHATLYWYQQILGQGPKLLIQFQNNGVVDDSQLPKDRFSAERLKGVDSTLKIQPAKLEDSAVYLCASSSGGNGYTFGSGTRLTVV.